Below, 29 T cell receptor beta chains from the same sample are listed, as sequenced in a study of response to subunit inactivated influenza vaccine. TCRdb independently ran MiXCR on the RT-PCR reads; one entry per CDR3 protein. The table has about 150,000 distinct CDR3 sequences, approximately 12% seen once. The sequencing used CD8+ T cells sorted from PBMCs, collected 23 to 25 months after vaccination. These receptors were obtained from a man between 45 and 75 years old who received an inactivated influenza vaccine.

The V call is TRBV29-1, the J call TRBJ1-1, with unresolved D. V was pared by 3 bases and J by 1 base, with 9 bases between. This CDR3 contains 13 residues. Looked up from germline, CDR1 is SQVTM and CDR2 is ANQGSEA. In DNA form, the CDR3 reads TGCAGCGTTGATGTGTTAGGGAACACTGAAGCTTTCTTT. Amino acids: CSVDVLGNTEAFF.

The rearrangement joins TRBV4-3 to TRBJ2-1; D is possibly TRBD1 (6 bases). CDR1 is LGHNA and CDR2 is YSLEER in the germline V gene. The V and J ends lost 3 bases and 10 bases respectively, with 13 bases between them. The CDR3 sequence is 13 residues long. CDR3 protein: CASSQGAREEQFF. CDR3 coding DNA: TGCGCCAGCAGCCAGGGGGCGAGGGAGGAGCAGTTCTTC.

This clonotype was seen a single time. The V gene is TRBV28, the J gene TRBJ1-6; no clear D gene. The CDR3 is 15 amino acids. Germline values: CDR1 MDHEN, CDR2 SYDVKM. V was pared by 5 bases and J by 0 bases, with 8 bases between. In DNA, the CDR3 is TGTGCCAGCAGTCCCCCGGGCTCCTATAATTCACCCCTCCACTTT. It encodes CASSPPGSYNSPLHF. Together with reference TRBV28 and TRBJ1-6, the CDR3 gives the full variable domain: DVKVTQSSRYLVKRTGEKVFLECVQDMDHENMFWYRQDPGLGLRLIYFSYDVKMKEKGDIPEGYSVSREKKERFSLILESASTNQTSMYLCASSPPGSYNSPLHFGNGTRLTVT.

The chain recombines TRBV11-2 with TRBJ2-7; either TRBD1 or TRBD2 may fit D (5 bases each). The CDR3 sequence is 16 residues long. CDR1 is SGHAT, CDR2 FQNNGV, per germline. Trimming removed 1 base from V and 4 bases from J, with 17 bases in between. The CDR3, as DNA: TGTGCCAGCAGCTTAGCAGTGGGACGGAGTTTGTACGAGCAGTACTTC. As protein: CASSLAVGRSLYEQYF.

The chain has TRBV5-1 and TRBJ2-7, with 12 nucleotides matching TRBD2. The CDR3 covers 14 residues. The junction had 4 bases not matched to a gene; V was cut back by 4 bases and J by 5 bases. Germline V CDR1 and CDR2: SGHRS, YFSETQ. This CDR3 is CASSVTSGGHEQYF. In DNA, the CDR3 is TGCGCCAGCAGCGTGACTAGCGGGGGCCACGAGCAGTACTTC.

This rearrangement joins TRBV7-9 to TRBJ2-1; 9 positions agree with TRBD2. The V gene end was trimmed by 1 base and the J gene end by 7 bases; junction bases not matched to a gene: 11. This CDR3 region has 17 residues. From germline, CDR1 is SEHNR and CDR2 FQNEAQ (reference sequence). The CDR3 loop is CASSLVGLAGFNNEQFF. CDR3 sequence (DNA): TGTGCCAGCAGCTTAGTAGGGCTAGCGGGATTCAATAATGAGCAGTTCTTC.

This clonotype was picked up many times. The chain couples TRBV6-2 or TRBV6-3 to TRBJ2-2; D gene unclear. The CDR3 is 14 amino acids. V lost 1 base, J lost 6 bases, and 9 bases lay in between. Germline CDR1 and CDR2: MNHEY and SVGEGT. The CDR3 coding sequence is TGTGCCAGCAGTTACTACGAGGAATCCGGGGAGCTGTTTTTT. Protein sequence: CASSYYEESGELFF.

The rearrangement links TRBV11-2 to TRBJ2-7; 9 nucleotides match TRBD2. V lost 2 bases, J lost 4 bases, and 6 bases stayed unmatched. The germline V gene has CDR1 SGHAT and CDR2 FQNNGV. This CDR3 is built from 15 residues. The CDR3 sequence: CASSLIYSGGYEQYF. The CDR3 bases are TGTGCCAGCAGCTTAATTTATAGCGGGGGTTACGAGCAGTACTTC.

The CDR3 protein is CASSLIGANVLTF. CDR3 nucleotides: TGTGCCAGCAGTTTAATAGGGGCCAACGTCCTGACTTTC. V usage is TRBV27 and J usage is TRBJ2-6; no clear D gene. Trimming shortened V by 2 bases and J by 4 bases, and 3 bases separated the two germline ends. From germline, CDR1 is MNHEY and CDR2 SMNVEV (reference sequence). This CDR3 spans 13 amino acids.

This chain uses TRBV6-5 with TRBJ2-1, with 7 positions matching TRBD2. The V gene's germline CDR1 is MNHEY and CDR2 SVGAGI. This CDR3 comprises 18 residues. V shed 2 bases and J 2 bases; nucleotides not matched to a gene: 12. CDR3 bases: TGTGCCAGCAGTTACGAGCCTAGCGGAAGCCCAACCTACAATGAGCAGTTCTTC. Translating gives CASSYEPSGSPTYNEQFF.

In DNA form, the CDR3 reads TGTGCCAGCAGCTTCGCGGGAGGGCCCTTAGCCGGGGAGCTGTTTTTT. Translated, it gives CASSFAGGPLAGELFF. V is TRBV13 and J is TRBJ2-2; 9 bases line up with TRBD2. The trim removed 3 bases at V and 6 bases at J, leaving 8 bases unmatched. This CDR3 is built from 16 residues. Germline loops: CDR1 PRHDT, CDR2 FYEKMQ (reference sequence).

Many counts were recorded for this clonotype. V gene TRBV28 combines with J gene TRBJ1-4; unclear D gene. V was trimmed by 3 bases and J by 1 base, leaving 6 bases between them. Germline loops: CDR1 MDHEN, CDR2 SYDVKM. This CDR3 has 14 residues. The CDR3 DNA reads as TGTGCCAGCAGTTTTATGGAAACTAATGAAAAACTGTTTTTT. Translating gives CASSFMETNEKLFF. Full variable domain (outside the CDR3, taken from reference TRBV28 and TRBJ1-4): DVKVTQSSRYLVKRTGEKVFLECVQDMDHENMFWYRQDPGLGLRLIYFSYDVKMKEKGDIPEGYSVSREKKERFSLILESASTNQTSMYLCASSFMETNEKLFFGSGTQLSVL.

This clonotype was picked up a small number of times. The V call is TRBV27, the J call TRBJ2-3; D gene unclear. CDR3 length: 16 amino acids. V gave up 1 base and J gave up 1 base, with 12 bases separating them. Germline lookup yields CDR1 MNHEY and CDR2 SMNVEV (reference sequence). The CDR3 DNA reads TGTGCCAGCAGTTTATACGGTTATCCCCGCACAGATACGCAGTATTTT. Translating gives CASSLYGYPRTDTQYF.

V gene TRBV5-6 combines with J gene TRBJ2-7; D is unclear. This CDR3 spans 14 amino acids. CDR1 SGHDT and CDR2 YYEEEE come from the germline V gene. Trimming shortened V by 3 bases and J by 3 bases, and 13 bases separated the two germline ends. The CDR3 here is CASSYGLGFYEQYF. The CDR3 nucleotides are TGTGCCAGCAGCTACGGGCTAGGTTTCTACGAGCAGTACTTC.

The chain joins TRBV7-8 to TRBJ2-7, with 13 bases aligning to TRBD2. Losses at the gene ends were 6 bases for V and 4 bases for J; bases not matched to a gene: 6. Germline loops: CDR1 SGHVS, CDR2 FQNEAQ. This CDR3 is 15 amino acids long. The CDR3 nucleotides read TGTGCCAGCAGTCGACTAGCGGGAGGTTTGTACGAGCAGTACTTC. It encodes CASSRLAGGLYEQYF.

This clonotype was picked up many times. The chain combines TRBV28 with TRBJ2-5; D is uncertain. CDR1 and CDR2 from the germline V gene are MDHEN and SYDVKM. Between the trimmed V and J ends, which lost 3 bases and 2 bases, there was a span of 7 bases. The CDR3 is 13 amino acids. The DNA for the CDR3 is TGTGCCAGCAGTTTCTTTTGGCAAGAGACCCAGTACTTC. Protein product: CASSFFWQETQYF.

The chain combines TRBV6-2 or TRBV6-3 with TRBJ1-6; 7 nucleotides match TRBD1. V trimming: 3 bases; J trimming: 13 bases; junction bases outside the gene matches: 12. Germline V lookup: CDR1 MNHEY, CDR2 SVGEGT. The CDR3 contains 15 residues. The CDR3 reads CASSYRRQGVNPLHF. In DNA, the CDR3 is TGTGCCAGCAGTTATCGTCGGCAGGGGGTTAACCCCCTCCACTTT.

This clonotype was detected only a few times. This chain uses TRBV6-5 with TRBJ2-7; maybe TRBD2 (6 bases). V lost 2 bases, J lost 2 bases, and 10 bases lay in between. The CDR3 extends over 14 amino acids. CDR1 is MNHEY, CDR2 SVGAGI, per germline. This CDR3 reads CASSYGGTAYEQYF. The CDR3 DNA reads TGTGCCAGCAGTTACGGAGGGACGGCCTACGAGCAGTACTTC.

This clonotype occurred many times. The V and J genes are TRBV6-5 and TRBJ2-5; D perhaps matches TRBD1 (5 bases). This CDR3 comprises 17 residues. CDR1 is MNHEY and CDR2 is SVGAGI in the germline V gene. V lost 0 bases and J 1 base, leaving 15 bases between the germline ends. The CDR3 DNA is TGTGCCAGCAGTTACTCATTAGTTTATGGGGCCCAAGAGACCCAGTACTTC. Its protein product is CASSYSLVYGAQETQYF.

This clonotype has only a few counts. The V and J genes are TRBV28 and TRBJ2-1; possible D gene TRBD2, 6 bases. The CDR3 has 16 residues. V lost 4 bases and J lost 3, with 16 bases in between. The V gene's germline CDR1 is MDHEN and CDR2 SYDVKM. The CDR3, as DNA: TGTGCCAGCAGTTCCGATAGCGGTGCTTACTACAATGAGCAGTTCTTC. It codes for CASSSDSGAYYNEQFF.

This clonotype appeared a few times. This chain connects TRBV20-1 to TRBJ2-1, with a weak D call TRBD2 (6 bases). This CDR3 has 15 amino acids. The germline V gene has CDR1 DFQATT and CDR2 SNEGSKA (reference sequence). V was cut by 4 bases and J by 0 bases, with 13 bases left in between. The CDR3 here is CSATTRLDSYNEQFF. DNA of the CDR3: TGCAGTGCTACTACACGACTAGACTCCTACAATGAGCAGTTCTTC.

The CDR3 sequence is CASSPTGGYTEAFF. DNA for the CDR3: TGTGCCAGCAGCCCTACAGGGGGCTACACTGAAGCTTTCTTT. The V gene is TRBV3-1, the J gene TRBJ1-1, with 9 bases identical to TRBD1. The V and J ends lost 4 bases and 3 bases, in that order; junction bases with no gene match: 3. Germline V CDR1 and CDR2: LGHDT, YNNKEL (reference sequence). The length of the CDR3 is 14 residues.

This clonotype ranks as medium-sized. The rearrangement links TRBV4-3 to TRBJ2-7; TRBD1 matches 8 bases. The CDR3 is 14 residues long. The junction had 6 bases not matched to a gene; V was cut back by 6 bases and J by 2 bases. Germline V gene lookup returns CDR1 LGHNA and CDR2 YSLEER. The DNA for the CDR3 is TGCGCCAGCAGTCTTGACAGGGGAGCCTACGAGCAGTACTTC. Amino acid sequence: CASSLDRGAYEQYF.

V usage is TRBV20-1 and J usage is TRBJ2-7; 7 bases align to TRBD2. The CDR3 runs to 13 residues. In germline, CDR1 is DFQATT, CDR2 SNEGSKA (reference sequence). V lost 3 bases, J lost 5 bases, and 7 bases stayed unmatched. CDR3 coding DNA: TGCAGTGCTAGTGCGGGAGTCTTGAACGAGCAGTACTTC. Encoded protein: CSASAGVLNEQYF.

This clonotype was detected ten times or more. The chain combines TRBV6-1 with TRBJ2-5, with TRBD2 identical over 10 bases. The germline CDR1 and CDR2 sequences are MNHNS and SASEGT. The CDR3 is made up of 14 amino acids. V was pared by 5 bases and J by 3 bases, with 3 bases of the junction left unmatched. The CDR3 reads CASSPSGREETQYF. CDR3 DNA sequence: TGTGCCAGCAGTCCTAGCGGGAGAGAAGAGACCCAGTACTTC.

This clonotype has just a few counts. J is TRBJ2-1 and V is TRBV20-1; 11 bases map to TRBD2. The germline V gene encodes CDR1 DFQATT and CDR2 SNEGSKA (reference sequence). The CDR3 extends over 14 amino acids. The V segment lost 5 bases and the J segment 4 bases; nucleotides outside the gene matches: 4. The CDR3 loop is CSALGLAVYNEQFF. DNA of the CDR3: TGCAGTGCTCTGGGACTAGCGGTTTACAATGAGCAGTTCTTC.

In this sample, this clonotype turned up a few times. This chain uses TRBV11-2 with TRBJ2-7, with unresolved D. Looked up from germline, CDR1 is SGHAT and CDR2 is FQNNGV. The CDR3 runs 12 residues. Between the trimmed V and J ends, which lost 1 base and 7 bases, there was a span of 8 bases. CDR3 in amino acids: CASSLGQQEQYF. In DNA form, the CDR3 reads TGTGCCAGCAGCTTAGGCCAACAGGAGCAGTACTTC.

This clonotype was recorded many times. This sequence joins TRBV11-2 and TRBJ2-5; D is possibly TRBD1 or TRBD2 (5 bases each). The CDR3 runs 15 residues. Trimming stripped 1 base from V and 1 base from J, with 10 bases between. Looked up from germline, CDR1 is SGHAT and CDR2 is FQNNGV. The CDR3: CASSLVVGPQETQYF. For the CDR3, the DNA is TGTGCCAGCAGCTTAGTTGTGGGACCCCAAGAGACCCAGTACTTC. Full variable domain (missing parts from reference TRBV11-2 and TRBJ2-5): EAGVAQSPRYKIIEKRQSVAFWCNPISGHATLYWYQQILGQGPKLLIQFQNNGVVDDSQLPKDRFSAERLKGVDSTLKIQPAKLEDSAVYLCASSLVVGPQETQYFGPGTRLLVL.

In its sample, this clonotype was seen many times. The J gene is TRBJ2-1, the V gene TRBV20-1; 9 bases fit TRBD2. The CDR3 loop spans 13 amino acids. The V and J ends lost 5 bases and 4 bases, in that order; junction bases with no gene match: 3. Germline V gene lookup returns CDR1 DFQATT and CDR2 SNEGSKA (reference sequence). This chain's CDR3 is CSARGRAYNEQFF. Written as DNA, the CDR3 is TGCAGTGCTCGCGGGAGGGCTTACAATGAGCAGTTCTTC.